The 5 T cell receptor beta chains reported below all come from one sample, sequenced in a study of early T cells in non-severe SARS-CoV-2 infection. MiXCR, run by TCRdb on the 5' RACE reads, gives a single entry per CDR3 protein. Counted here are around 35,000 distinct CDR3 sequences, 5.8% occurring once; the ten biggest clones make up about 26%. The sample comprised whole blood. Receptors were obtained from an adult who was a healthcare worker with PCR-confirmed SARS-CoV-2 infection or an uninfected control (not recorded which).

This clonotype came up many times. The chain combines TRBV19 with TRBJ2-1; D ambiguous. This CDR3 has 13 residues. CDR1 is LNHDA and CDR2 is SQIVND in the germline V gene (reference sequence). V lost 7 bases and J 0 bases, leaving 7 bases between the germline ends. CDR3 sequence (DNA): TGTGCCAGTAAAGAGAGCTCCTACAATGAGCAGTTCTTC. Translated: CASKESSYNEQFF.

In this sample, this clonotype turned up many times. The genes are TRBV5-1 and TRBJ2-1; 11 bases are a match to TRBD1. Trimming took 4 bases from V and 6 from J; bases not matched to a gene: 3. Germline V CDR1 and CDR2: SGHRS, YFSETQ. This CDR3 contains 14 residues. CDR3 in amino acids: CASSVGTGGNEQFF. The CDR3 DNA sequence: TGCGCCAGCAGCGTCGGGACAGGGGGCAATGAGCAGTTCTTC.

This sequence joins TRBV5-1 and TRBJ1-1, with D uncertain. Germline CDR1 is SGHRS and CDR2 is YFSETQ. With 4 bases removed from V and 0 bases from J, the gap between germline ends came to 13 bases. This CDR3 comprises 15 residues. CDR3 nucleotide sequence: TGCGCCAGCAGCCCGGACCGGGAGATGAACACTGAAGCTTTCTTT. This encodes CASSPDREMNTEAFF.

CDR3 nucleotide sequence: TGTGCCAGCTCACCTGACAGGCGGGGGACTGAAGCTTTCTTT. It yields the protein CASSPDRRGTEAFF. The J gene is TRBJ1-1, the V gene TRBV18, with a weak D call TRBD1 (6 bases). V lost 3 bases and J lost 5, with 13 bases in between. Germline-derived CDR1 and CDR2 are KGHSH and LQKENI. CDR3 length: 14 residues. Using reference TRBV18 and TRBJ1-1 for the parts outside the CDR3, the full variable domain is NAGVMQNPRHLVRRRGQEARLRCSPMKGHSHVYWYRQLPEEGLKFMVYLQKENIIDESGMPKERFSAEFPKEGPSILRIQQVVRGDSAAYFCASSPDRRGTEAFFGQGTRLTVV.

This clonotype was detected ten times or more. This chain joins TRBV28 and TRBJ2-7; 9 bases are a match to TRBD1. Germline V lookup: CDR1 MDHEN, CDR2 SYDVKM. The CDR3 length is 15 residues. Unmatched junction bases numbered 10, after V lost 6 bases and J lost 4 bases. Written as DNA, the CDR3 is TGTGCCAGCAGAGGGGGGACAGGGTCGATGTACGAGCAGTACTTC. Amino acid sequence: CASRGGTGSMYEQYF.